This is a list of T cell receptor beta chains from one sample in a study of T-cell reconstitution after alpha-beta-depleted transplantation in children. TCRdb re-called the PCR reads through MiXCR, storing one row per CDR3 protein. This sample has approximately 420,000 distinct CDR3 sequences; roughly a tenth occur once, and the top ten carry over 4.5%. The source was PBMCs from the stem cell graft donor, collected from the stem cell graft. The receptors derive from a human donor who donated a stem cell graft to a child with acute myeloid leukemia. Each CDR3 is given with its conserved first and last residue. D genes are given only for firm matches. Rows give clone size only sometimes, using once, few, many, or a class for an expanded clone.

j_call v_call clone_size d_call cdr3_nt cdr3_aa
TRBJ2-1 TRBV11-3 few - TGTGCCAGCAGCTTAGCCGGAAACGGCGTCAATGAGCAGTTCTTC CASSLAGNGVNEQFF
TRBJ2-4 TRBV6-2/TRBV6-3 many TRBD2 TGTGCCAGCAGTAGTAGCGGGGGGGGAAACATTCAGTACTTC CASSSSGGGNIQYF
TRBJ2-4 TRBV20-1 few - TGCAGTGCTCAGGACCTAGCCAAAAACATTCAGTACTTC CSAQDLAKNIQYF
TRBJ2-1 TRBV15 - - TGTGCCACCAGCAGACAAGACGGGGGTGAGCAGTTCTTC CATSRQDGGEQFF
TRBJ2-2 TRBV5-5 few TRBD2 TGTGCCAGCAGCCCCGGACTAGCGATTTACACCGGGGAGCTGTTTTTT CASSPGLAIYTGELFF
TRBJ2-5 TRBV29-1 few TRBD1 TGCAGCGTTGACGGACAGGGGAGTGAGACCCAGTACTTC CSVDGQGSETQYF
TRBJ2-3 TRBV20-1 many - TGCAGCGGACTCCCGGACAGCCGGAGAGATACGCAGTATTTT CSGLPDSRRDTQYF
TRBJ2-4 TRBV2 - - TGTGCCAGCAGGGGATTTCTGCTGGCCAAAAACATTCAGTACTTC CASRGFLLAKNIQYF
TRBJ1-5 TRBV19 - TRBD1 TGTGCCAGTAGTATGCTACAGGGGATGGCAAATCAGCCCCAGCATTTT CASSMLQGMANQPQHF
TRBJ2-1 TRBV6-2/TRBV6-3 - - TGTGCCAGCAGTGCGGCCACTAATGAGCAGTTCTTC CASSAATNEQFF
TRBJ2-7 TRBV3-1 - - TGTGCCAGCAGCCCGAGGGACGGTTTCTACGAGCAGTACTTC CASSPRDGFYEQYF
TRBJ2-1 TRBV20-1 - - TGCAGTGCTCAAACGTCCGGGAGTTTGGGTGAGCAGTTCTTC CSAQTSGSLGEQFF
TRBJ1-1 TRBV5-1 - - TGCGCCAGCAGCTTGGGGGATTCGGTCACTGAAGCTTTCTTT CASSLGDSVTEAFF
TRBJ2-1 TRBV11-3 few TRBD1 TGTGCCAGCAGCTTAGACCAGGGGGCAGGTGAGCAGTTCTTC CASSLDQGAGEQFF
TRBJ1-4 TRBV5-1 few - TGCGCCAGCAGCTTGACAGGGAGAGAGGATGAAAAACTGTTTTTT CASSLTGREDEKLFF
TRBJ2-2 TRBV20-1 few - TGCAGTGCACGCAGGGGATTCAACACCGGGGAGCTGTTTTTT CSARRGFNTGELFF
TRBJ2-5 TRBV2 - - TGTGCCAGCAGTGAAAGGACTCACCAAGAGACCCAGTACTTC CASSERTHQETQYF
TRBJ2-1 TRBV29-1 few TRBD1 TGCAGCGTCAACACAGGGGGTCAATACAATGAGCAGTTCTTC CSVNTGGQYNEQFF
TRBJ2-3 TRBV5-1 - - TGCGCCAGCAACGGCGGGAACCCCACAGATACGCAGTATTTT CASNGGNPTDTQYF
TRBJ1-2 TRBV20-1 few - TGCAGTGCTGGAGACCCCGACACTCTTTATGGCTGCACCTTC CSAGDPDTLYGCTF
TRBJ2-5 TRBV7-2 few - TGTGCCAGCAGCTCCGGTCTATTTGGGGAGACCCAGTACTTC CASSSGLFGETQYF
TRBJ2-7 TRBV4-2 few TRBD2 TGTGCCAGCAGCCAAGATCGGGTGGGTAGCGGGAGCTACGAGCAGTACTTC CASSQDRVGSGSYEQYF
TRBJ2-1 TRBV12-3/TRBV12-4 many - TGTGCCAGCAGGACGGACCCCAGCTATCGGCAGTTCTTC CASRTDPSYRQFF
TRBJ1-1 TRBV6-5 many - TGTGCCAGCAGTTACTCTTGGGGAATGAACACTGAAGCTTTCTTT CASSYSWGMNTEAFF
TRBJ1-4 TRBV20-1 - TRBD1 TGCAGTGCTCTGGGGCAGGGGGCGGAAAAACTGTTTTTT CSALGQGAEKLFF
TRBJ1-1 TRBV5-6 few TRBD1 TGTGCCAGCAGCTTGGTCGGCAATGCGGGACAGGGGAACACTGAAGCTTTCTTT CASSLVGNAGQGNTEAFF
TRBJ1-1 TRBV7-6 - - TGTGCCACCCAACCTACAGAGGTCACTGAAGCTTTCTTT CATQPTEVTEAFF
TRBJ2-2 TRBV29-1 many - TGCAGCGTCGGTACAGGGTATGGCGGGGAGCTGTTTTTT CSVGTGYGGELFF
TRBJ2-3 TRBV6-1 few - TGTGCCAGCGGAGGGGGGCGGGTCGGGGATACGCAGTATTTT CASGGGRVGDTQYF
TRBJ1-6 TRBV20-1 - - TGCAGTGCTAGGACCCCGTTGAGGAATTCACCCCTCCACTTT CSARTPLRNSPLHF
TRBJ1-2 TRBV2 - - TGTGCCAGCAGTGAGGCCGCTAACTATGGCTACACCTTC CASSEAANYGYTF
TRBJ1-2 TRBV5-1 few - TGCGCCAGCAGCTTGGTGGCGGGTTTAGAGGATGGCTACACCTTC CASSLVAGLEDGYTF
TRBJ2-7 TRBV20-1 few TRBD2 TGCAGTGGAACCCATAGCGGGAGGGCCCTAGGGGAGCAGTACTTC CSGTHSGRALGEQYF
TRBJ2-7 TRBV20-1 - TRBD2 TGCAGTGCTAGAGAGTGGGCTAGCGGACCCTACGAGCAGTACTTC CSAREWASGPYEQYF
TRBJ1-1 TRBV20-1 many - TGCAGTGCGTCGGGACAGAACACTGAAGCTTTCTTT CSASGQNTEAFF
TRBJ2-1 TRBV6-2/TRBV6-3 few TRBD1 TGTGCCAGCAGTTACTTTGGACAGGGAAGGGGTGAGCAGTTCTTC CASSYFGQGRGEQFF
TRBJ2-5 TRBV7-2 few - TGTGCCAGCAGCTTAGAGGGTTGGGCGACCCAGTACTTC CASSLEGWATQYF
TRBJ2-1 TRBV20-1 many TRBD2 TGCAGTGCTAGGGGACTAGCGGGAGTACATGAGCAGTTCTTC CSARGLAGVHEQFF
TRBJ1-1 TRBV7-3 - - TGTGCCAGCAGCGTTACAGGGAGGTCCGAAGCTTTCTTT CASSVTGRSEAFF
TRBJ2-2 TRBV5-4 - TRBD1 TGTGCCAGCAGCGTGGGACAGGGGGGCTTCGGGGAGCTGTTTTTT CASSVGQGGFGELFF
TRBJ1-1 TRBV7-3 many - TGTGCCAGCAGCGTAGGTGGGGGTATCACTGAAGCTTTCTTT CASSVGGGITEAFF
TRBJ1-6 TRBV4-1 few - TGCGCCAGCAGCCAAGGGTTTAAGGATAATTCACCCCTCCACTTT CASSQGFKDNSPLHF
TRBJ1-5 TRBV10-3 few TRBD1 TGTGCCATCAGTGCAGACAGGGTCTATCAGCCCCAGCATTTT CAISADRVYQPQHF
TRBJ2-5 TRBV18 - - TGTGCCAGCTCACCACCCGCAGAGAAAGAGACCCAGTACTTC CASSPPAEKETQYF
TRBJ2-2 TRBV18 few - TGTGCCAGCTCACCACCGGGAGGTAGCCTAAACACCGGGGAGCTGTTTTTT CASSPPGGSLNTGELFF
TRBJ2-7 TRBV4-2 - - TGTGCCAGCAGCCAATCGCGGGGAGGCTCCTACGAGCAGTACTTC CASSQSRGGSYEQYF
TRBJ2-6 TRBV9 - - TGTGCCAGCAGCGTAGGCCAGGGGGGGGCCAACGTCCTGACTTTC CASSVGQGGANVLTF
TRBJ2-1 TRBV9 many TRBD1 TGTGCCAGCAGCTTAGGACAGGGTACATACAATGAGCAGTTCTTC CASSLGQGTYNEQFF
TRBJ2-5 TRBV12-3/TRBV12-4 few TRBD2 TGTGCCAGCAGTTTAGGGCGGGGGGGCGCAGAGACCCAGTACTTC CASSLGRGGAETQYF
TRBJ2-2 TRBV4-1 - - TGCGCCAGCAGCCAAGAGGTTAGCGTGACCGGGGAGCTGTTTTTT CASSQEVSVTGELFF
TRBJ1-2 TRBV29-1 many TRBD1 TGCAGCGTAGACCGACAGGGAGGAGATGGCTACACCTTC CSVDRQGGDGYTF
TRBJ2-1 TRBV29-1 few TRBD2 TGCAGCGCCGTCAAGCGGGAGGGCCGCTACAATGAGCAGTTCTTC CSAVKREGRYNEQFF
TRBJ2-7 TRBV20-1 - TRBD1 TGCAGTGCCCGCCATGACAGGGGTAGATACGAGCAGTACTTC CSARHDRGRYEQYF